This TCR beta chain was observed in a study of cytomegalovirus exposure and HLA in healthy donors. Per the germline V gene, CDR1 is SGHDT and CDR2 is YYEEEE. The CDR3 loop spans 14 amino acids. V lost 0 bases to trimming and J lost 0 bases, with 6 bases between them. The method was immunoSEQ multiplex PCR; TCRdb's version includes in-frame clones alone and lacks a portion of them. The table lists roughly 120,000 clones, around 85% of them singletons. Worth noting for this clone: Its matching antigen is unknown.

Study-level results: Reports showed the classifier diagnosing cytomegalovirus status with high specificity and sensitivity. According to the study, some 160 TCR beta chains were cytomegalovirus-associated.

What was sequenced was PBMCs. V and J are TRBV5-6 and TRBJ1-2; no firm D call. This receptor was obtained from a man aged 18 to 35 in good health and CMV-seropositive. DNA of the CDR3: TGTGCCAGCAGCTTGGGAGGGTCTAACTATGGCTACACCTTC. It encodes CASSLGGSNYGYTF.